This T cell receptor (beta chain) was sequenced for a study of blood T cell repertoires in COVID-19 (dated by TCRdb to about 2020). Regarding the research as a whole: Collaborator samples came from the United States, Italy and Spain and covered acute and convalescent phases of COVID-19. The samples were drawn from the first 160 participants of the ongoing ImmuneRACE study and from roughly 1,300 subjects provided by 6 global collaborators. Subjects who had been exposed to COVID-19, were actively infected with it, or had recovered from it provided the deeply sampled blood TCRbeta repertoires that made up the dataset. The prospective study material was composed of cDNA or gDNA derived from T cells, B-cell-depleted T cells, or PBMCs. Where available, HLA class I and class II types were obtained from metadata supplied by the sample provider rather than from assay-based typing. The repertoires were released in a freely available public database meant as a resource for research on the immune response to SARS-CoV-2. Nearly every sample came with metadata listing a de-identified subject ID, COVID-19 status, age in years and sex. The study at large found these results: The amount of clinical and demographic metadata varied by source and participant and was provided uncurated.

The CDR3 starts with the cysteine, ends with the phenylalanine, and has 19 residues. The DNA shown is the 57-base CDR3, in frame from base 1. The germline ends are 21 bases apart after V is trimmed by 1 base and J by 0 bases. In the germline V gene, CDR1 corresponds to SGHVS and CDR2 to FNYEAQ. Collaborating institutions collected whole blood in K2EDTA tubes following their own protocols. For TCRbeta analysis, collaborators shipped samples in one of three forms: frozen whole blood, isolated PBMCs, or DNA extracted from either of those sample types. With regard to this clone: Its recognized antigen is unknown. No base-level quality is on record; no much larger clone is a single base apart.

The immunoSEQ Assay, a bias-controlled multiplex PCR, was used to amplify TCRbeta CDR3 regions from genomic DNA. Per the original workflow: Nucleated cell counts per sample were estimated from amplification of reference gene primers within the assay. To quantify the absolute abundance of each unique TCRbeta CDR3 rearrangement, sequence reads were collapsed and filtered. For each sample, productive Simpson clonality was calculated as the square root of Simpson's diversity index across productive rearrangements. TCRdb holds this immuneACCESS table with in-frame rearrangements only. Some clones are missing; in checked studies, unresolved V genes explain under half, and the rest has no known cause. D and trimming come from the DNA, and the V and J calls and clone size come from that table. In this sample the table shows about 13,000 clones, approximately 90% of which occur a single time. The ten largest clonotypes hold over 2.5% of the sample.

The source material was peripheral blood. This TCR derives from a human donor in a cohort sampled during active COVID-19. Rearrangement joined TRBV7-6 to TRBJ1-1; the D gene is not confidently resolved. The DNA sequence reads TGTGCCAGCAGCTTAGGGGTAGGCGGGTACAATACCATGAACACTGAAGCTTTCTTT. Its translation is CASSLGVGGYNTMNTEAFF.